This T cell receptor (beta chain) was found in a study of blood T cell repertoires in COVID-19. Background on the study: Sites across the United States, Italy and Spain contributed samples from acute and convalescent COVID-19. PBMCs, B-cell-depleted T cells, or T cells were the source of the cDNA or gDNA that made up the material.

CDR1 is LGHNA, CDR2 YSLEER, per germline. Germline trimming cut 2 bases from V and 10 bases from J; bases unmatched to any gene: 10. This CDR3 spans 15 amino acids. As processed by the authors: Counts of nucleated cells, estimated from reference gene primer amplification, were obtained. The table came from immunoSEQ multiplex PCR; TCRdb's copy has only in-frame clones and leaves some out. From that table come the V and J calls and clone size; the DNA was used to work out D and trimming. The repertoire holds about 160,000 clones, with more than 70% as singletons. The source material was peripheral blood. This chain connects TRBV4-3 to TRBJ1-2; 10 bases line up with TRBD1. The source of this sequence is a man younger than 35 with active or convalescent COVID-19. The CDR3 loop is CASSQRQGAGRDYTF. The CDR3 bases are TGCGCCAGCAGCCAACGACAGGGGGCAGGTCGGGACTACACCTTC.